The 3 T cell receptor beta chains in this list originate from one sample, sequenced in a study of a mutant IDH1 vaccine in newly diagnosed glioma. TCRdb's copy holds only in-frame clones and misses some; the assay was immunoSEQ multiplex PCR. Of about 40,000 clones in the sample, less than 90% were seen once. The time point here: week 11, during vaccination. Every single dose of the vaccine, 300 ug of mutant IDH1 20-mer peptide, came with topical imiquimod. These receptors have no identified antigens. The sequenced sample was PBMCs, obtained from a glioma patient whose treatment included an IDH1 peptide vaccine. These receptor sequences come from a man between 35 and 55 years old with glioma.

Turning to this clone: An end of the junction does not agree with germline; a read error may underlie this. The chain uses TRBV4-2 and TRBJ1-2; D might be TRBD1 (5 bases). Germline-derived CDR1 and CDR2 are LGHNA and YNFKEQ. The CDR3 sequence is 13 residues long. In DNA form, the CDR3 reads TGTGCCAGCAGCCAAGATTTGAGGGGCCAGGGATACTTC. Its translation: CASSQDLRGQGYF.

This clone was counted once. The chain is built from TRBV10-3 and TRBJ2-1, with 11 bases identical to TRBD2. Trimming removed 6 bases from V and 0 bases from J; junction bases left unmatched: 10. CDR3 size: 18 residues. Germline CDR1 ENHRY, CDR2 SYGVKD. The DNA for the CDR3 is TGTGCCATCAGACCAACTAGCGGGGGCTCAAGCTCCTACAATGAGCAGTTCTTC. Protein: CAIRPTSGGSSSYNEQFF.

CDR3 loop: CASSPRGRIETQYF. The CDR3 bases are TGTGCCAGCAGCCCCAGGGGACGGATTGAGACCCAGTACTTC. The chain uses TRBV25-1 and TRBJ2-5, with a tentative D call TRBD1 (6 bases). Per germline, CDR1 MGHDK and CDR2 SYGVNS. There are 14 residues in the CDR3. V gave up 6 bases and J gave up 5 bases, with 16 bases separating them.